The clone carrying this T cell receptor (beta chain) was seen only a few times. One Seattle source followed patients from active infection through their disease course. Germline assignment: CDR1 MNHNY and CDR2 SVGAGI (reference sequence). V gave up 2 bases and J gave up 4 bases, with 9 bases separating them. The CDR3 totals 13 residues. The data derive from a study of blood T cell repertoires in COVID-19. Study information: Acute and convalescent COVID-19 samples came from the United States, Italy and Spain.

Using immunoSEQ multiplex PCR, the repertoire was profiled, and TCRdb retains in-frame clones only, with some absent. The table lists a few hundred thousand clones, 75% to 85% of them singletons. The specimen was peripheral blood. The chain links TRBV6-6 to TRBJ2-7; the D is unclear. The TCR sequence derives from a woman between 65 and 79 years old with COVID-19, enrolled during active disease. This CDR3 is CASSYEAPYEQYF. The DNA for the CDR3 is TGTGCCAGCAGTTACGAGGCACCGTACGAGCAGTACTTC.